These 13 T cell receptor beta chains were all obtained from the same sample, sequenced in a study of T-cell reconstitution after alpha-beta-depleted transplantation in children. Construction of the TCRbeta library involved unique molecular identifiers. TCRdb re-analysed the PCR reads in MiXCR, keeping a single row per CDR3 protein. The sample yields about 250,000 distinct CDR3 sequences, approximately 24% seen once. The input for sequencing was PBMCs, mostly from graft donor cells, taken 360 days after TCRalphabeta/CD19-depleted stem cell transplant. The source of these receptors is a female patient aged 2 to 10 who had a stem cell transplant for congenital amegakaryocytic thrombocytopenia, so the T cells may come from the graft donor.

J is TRBJ1-2 and V is TRBV29-1; TRBD1 matches at 9 bases. CDR1 is SQVTM and CDR2 is ANQGSEA in the germline V gene. The CDR3 is made up of 14 amino acids. Trimming removed 5 bases from V and 2 bases from J; junction bases left unmatched: 6. In nucleotides, the CDR3 is TGCAGCGTTTTCGGGACAGGGAGGAACTATGGCTACACCTTC. Translated, it gives CSVFGTGRNYGYTF. Full variable domain (outside the CDR3, taken from reference TRBV29-1 and TRBJ1-2): SAVISQKPSRDICQRGTSLTIQCQVDSQVTMMFWYRQQPGQSLTLIATANQGSEATYESGFVIDKFPISRPNLTFSTLTVSNMSPEDSSIYLCSVFGTGRNYGYTFGSGTRLTVV.

The rearrangement links TRBV20-1 to TRBJ1-1; 9 bases agree with TRBD1. CDR3 length: 13 amino acids. From germline, CDR1 is DFQATT and CDR2 SNEGSKA (reference sequence). The J segment lost 5 bases and the V segment lost 6 bases, leaving 7 bases of the junction unmatched. In DNA form, the CDR3 reads TGCAGTGCCGGATCACAGGGGGCAACTGAAGCTTTCTTT. Residues: CSAGSQGATEAFF.

Here the CDR3 DNA reads TGCGCCAGCAGCCCGGCGTGGGCGGAGTATGGCTACACCTTC. The encoded protein is CASSPAWAEYGYTF. The V gene is TRBV4-1, the J gene TRBJ1-2; no reliable D call. Germline loops: CDR1 MGHRA, CDR2 YSYEKL. The CDR3 consists of 14 residues. V dropped 4 bases and J dropped 5 bases, with 14 bases sitting between them.

This clonotype was seen at least ten times. The J gene is TRBJ1-1, the V gene TRBV12-3 or TRBV12-4; 9 positions match TRBD1. Unmatched junction bases numbered 7, after V lost 6 bases and J lost 11 bases. This CDR3 contains 12 residues. The CDR3 protein is CASRTGGWRAFF. CDR3 in DNA: TGTGCCAGCAGAACAGGGGGCTGGAGGGCTTTCTTT.

This clonotype was picked up a small number of times. V and J are TRBV5-1 and TRBJ1-3; possible D gene TRBD1, 6 bases. The CDR3 has 12 amino acids. V lost 1 base, J lost 8 bases, and 7 bases lay in between. Looked up from germline, CDR1 is SGHRS and CDR2 is YFSETQ. The DNA for the CDR3 is TGCGCCAGCAGCTTGTCAGGGGACACCATATATTTT. Translating gives CASSLSGDTIYF.

The chain links TRBV4-1 to TRBJ2-1; 7 bases agree with TRBD2. Germline V gene sequence: CDR1 MGHRA, CDR2 YSYEKL. Trimming took 1 base from V and 7 from J; bases not matched to a gene: 7. The CDR3 consists of 15 residues. The CDR3 sequence: CASSQVLVGGNEQFF. DNA of the CDR3: TGCGCCAGCAGCCAAGTCCTAGTGGGGGGGAATGAGCAGTTCTTC.

V usage is TRBV12-3 or TRBV12-4 and J usage is TRBJ1-1; D is undetermined. This CDR3 is built from 12 residues. Trimming took off 5 bases at V and 6 bases at J, with 10 bases between the two ends. The CDR3 DNA follows: TGTGCCAGCAGTAAACGGGGAGCTGAAGCTTTCTTT. Amino acid sequence: CASSKRGAEAFF.

The chain employs TRBV15 and TRBJ2-2; D not resolved. V dropped 1 base and J dropped 3 bases, with 6 bases sitting between them. The germline gives CDR1 LNHNV, CDR2 YYDKDF (reference sequence). The CDR3 is 14 residues long. The CDR3 bases are TGTGCCACCAGCAGAGTCGGCTACACCGGGGAGCTGTTTTTT. Encoded protein: CATSRVGYTGELFF.

The V gene is TRBV27, the J gene TRBJ2-7; 8 nucleotides align to TRBD2. In germline, CDR1 is MNHEY, CDR2 SMNVEV (reference sequence). CDR3 length: 12 residues. Losses at the gene ends were 10 bases for V and 3 bases for J; bases not matched to a gene: 5. This CDR3 is CATRGGHYEQYF. DNA of the CDR3: TGTGCCACCCGGGGGGGACACTACGAGCAGTACTTC.

This chain joins TRBV4-1 and TRBJ2-3, with D perhaps being TRBD1 or TRBD2 (5 bases each). Looked up from germline, CDR1 is MGHRA and CDR2 is YSYEKL. Deletions cut 6 bases from V and 0 bases from J, with 16 bases between. This CDR3 is 16 amino acids long. The CDR3 loop reads CASRPLEDISTDTQYF. As DNA, the CDR3 is TGCGCCAGCAGACCTCTGGAGGACATTAGCACAGATACGCAGTATTTT.

This clonotype came up many times. The chain uses TRBV12-3 or TRBV12-4 and TRBJ2-1; 10 nucleotides align to TRBD1. CDR3 length: 17 residues. Trimming cost V 6 bases and J 6 bases; bases outside gene matches: 14. The CDR3 region is CASRAGTGDGYLNEQFF. As DNA, the CDR3 is TGTGCCAGCAGGGCCGGGACAGGGGACGGTTACCTCAATGAGCAGTTCTTC.

V usage is TRBV6-2 or TRBV6-3 and J usage is TRBJ2-1, with D tentatively TRBD1 or TRBD2 (5 bases each). Trimming stripped 2 bases from V and 10 bases from J, with 15 bases between. Germline-derived CDR1 and CDR2 are MNHEY and SVGEGT. This CDR3 is built from 14 residues. The CDR3 is CASSYGGKSREQFF. CDR3 coding DNA: TGTGCCAGCAGTTACGGGGGAAAGTCCCGGGAGCAGTTCTTC.

This clonotype was recorded a few times. The V call is TRBV4-3, the J call TRBJ2-1, with 9 bases that match TRBD2. Germline lookup yields CDR1 LGHNA and CDR2 YSLEER. With V trimmed by 8 bases and J by 5 bases, 10 bases remained unmatched. The CDR3 has 15 amino acids. CDR3 DNA: TGCGCCAGCCGGTCCGGACTAGCGCACAACAATGAGCAGTTCTTC. This sequence encodes CASRSGLAHNNEQFF.